The clone carrying this T cell receptor (beta chain) was seen repeatedly, ten times or more. What it binds is not known. The yield of each sequencing run was over 170 million TCR-beta sequences from 15-18 subjects. MiXCR, applied by TCRdb to the 5' RACE reads, yields one record per CDR3 protein. The sample consists of tens of thousands of distinct CDR3 sequences, just under 6% of them appearing once. The sample belongs to a study of neurological immune-mediated disorders. Study conclusions and caveats: Phylogenetic analysis grouped 18 of 34 multiple sclerosis patients' repertoires together, suggesting a possible repertoire signature. HTLV-1-associated myelopathy ranked highest for TCR clonal expansion and multiple sclerosis lowest, beneath healthy controls.

The CDR3 contains 15 residues. V lost 2 bases and J lost 4; bases outside the gene matches: 7. The sequenced sample was CD4+ T cells from blood. The chain carries TRBV12-3 or TRBV12-4 and TRBJ1-2; the match to TRBD1 covers 7 bases. This clonotype originated in a woman aged 18 to 35 with multiple sclerosis. The CDR3 loop is CASSLRRTGSYGYTF. In nucleotides, the CDR3 is TGTGCCAGCAGTTTACGGCGGACAGGAAGCTATGGCTACACCTTC.